This TCR beta chain was sequenced during a study of shared clonotypes between healthy human individuals. Overall study findings and caveats: Relative to memory subsets, naive subsets generally showed larger estimated richness. Sequencing depth was a factor that was expected to affect clonotype sharing among donors. Large sequencing depth failed to make sorted-subset sequencing complete, rarefaction showed.

Data came from immunoSEQ multiplex PCR; TCRdb stores just in-frame clones and leaves some out. The repertoire holds roughly 1,800,000 clones, about 95% seen once, with 0.9% to 1.5% in the top ten. The ends lost 4 bases at V and 3 bases at J; junction bases unmatched: 1. The germline CDR1 and CDR2 sequences are SEHNR and FQNEAQ (reference sequence). This CDR3 contains 15 residues. Points on this clone: Its antigen is not identified.

Naive CD8 isolation took CD45RO-negative cells positively selected for CCR7 and excluded terminally differentiated effector memory CD45RA+ cells. The chain combines TRBV7-9 with TRBJ2-1; 12 bases line up with TRBD2. Sequenced material: naive CD8+ T cells sorted from blood. The TCR comes from a man aged 18 to 29 in good health. DNA for the CDR3: TGTGCCAGCAGCTCTAGCGGGAGGGGCTACAATGAGCAGTTCTTC. This gives the protein CASSSSGRGYNEQFF.